This entry lists 4 T cell receptor beta chains sequenced from one sample in a study of CD4+ T cells in melanoma. Profiled with immunoSEQ multiplex PCR; TCRdb holds only in-frame clones, not every one. The table lists 140,000 or so clones, about 93% of them singletons. The origin of the receptors is a human donor with melanoma.

The chain uses TRBV5-1 and TRBJ2-3, with TRBD1 matching over 11 bases. Per the germline V gene, CDR1 is SGHRS and CDR2 is YFSETQ. The CDR3 contains 16 residues. Unmatched junction bases numbered 7, after V lost 4 bases and J lost 3 bases. The CDR3 here is CASSLYGTGGTDTQYF. CDR3 sequence (DNA): TGCGCCAGCAGCCTGTACGGGACAGGGGGTACAGATACGCAGTATTTT.

The chain couples TRBV13 to TRBJ2-1; D is unclear. This CDR3 has 13 amino acids. Germline-derived CDR1 and CDR2 are PRHDT and FYEKMQ (reference sequence). Trimming cost V 1 base and J 4 bases, with 5 bases left between them. Here the CDR3 reads CASSLVGYNEQFF. The CDR3 DNA sequence: TGTGCCAGCAGCTTAGTTGGGTACAATGAGCAGTTCTTC.

V gene TRBV11-3 combines with J gene TRBJ2-3; D might be TRBD1 (6 bases). The V gene's germline CDR1 is SGHNT and CDR2 YENEEA. The CDR3 has 15 amino acids. The V end lost 3 bases, the J end lost 5 bases, and 15 bases lay between the germline ends. The CDR3 nucleotides read TGTGCCAGCAGCTTCGGGACAAGCTTGCAAGATACGCAGTATTTT. Amino acid sequence: CASSFGTSLQDTQYF.

V gene TRBV14 combines with J gene TRBJ1-2; no reliable D call. Germline V lookup: CDR1 SGHDN, CDR2 FVKESK. Trimming took off 2 bases at V and 4 bases at J, with 11 bases between the two ends. The CDR3 loop spans 14 amino acids. The CDR3 is CASSQTGGGYGYTF. The CDR3 bases are TGTGCCAGCAGCCAAACGGGAGGCGGCTATGGCTACACCTTC.